The T cell receptor beta chain described here comes from a study of shared clonotypes between healthy human individuals. This clone was picked up one time. Looked up from germline, CDR1 is GTSNPN and CDR2 is SVGIG (reference sequence). The CDR3 has 13 residues. After removal of 3 bases from V and 11 bases from J, the junction contained 9 bases not matched to a gene. Study processing details: For the immunoSEQ data, sequences were junction-only without quality scores, so filtering differed. TCRdb keeps only in-frame clones here, not all; method: immunoSEQ multiplex PCR. The DNA gave D and trimming, while V, J and clone size come from that table. The data hold fewer than 1.6 million clones, with approximately 98.5% observed a single time.

This receptor was taken from a man aged 30 to 39 in good health. Sequences were obtained from naive CD4+ T cells sorted from blood. Indicated subset: CD45RA+ positively selected. The chain joins TRBV30 to TRBJ1-4; TRBD1 matches at 7 bases. Written as DNA, the CDR3 is TGTGCCTGGAGGGACAGGAGGGATGGTAAACTGTTTTTT. Amino acid sequence: CAWRDRRDGKLFF.